These T cell receptor beta chains were read from a single sample in a study of technical replicates of blood from a handful of donors. Clones were sequenced by immunoSEQ multiplex PCR, and TCRdb holds only the in-frame ones, with some missing. The sample lists about 66,000 clones, roughly nine tenths seen once, with roughly 5% in the top ten. Sequences were obtained from PBMCs. These receptors were collected from a human donor in good health. Some clones in this sample may be carry-over from other donors' samples. Both conserved end residues are part of each CDR3. D genes are given only for firm matches. Expanded clones get a size class; other rows say once, few or many, or leave the size out.

clone_size | j_call | d_call | v_call | cdr3_aa | cdr3_nt
. | TRBJ2-7 | . | TRBV4-2 | CASSQALDSSYEQYF | TGTGCCAGCAGCCAAGCCCTGGACAGCTCCTACGAGCAGTACTTC
. | TRBJ1-2 | . | TRBV7-2 | CASSPGNYGYTF | TGTGCCAGCAGCCCGGGGAACTATGGCTACACCTTC
. | TRBJ1-1 | . | TRBV6-5 | CASSYSRADTEAFF | TGTGCCAGCAGTTACTCGAGGGCAGACACTGAAGCTTTCTTT
once | TRBJ1-1 | . | TRBV7-3 | CASSSENTEAFF | TGTGCCAGCAGCTCAGAGAACACTGAAGCTTTCTTT
. | TRBJ2-7 | TRBD1 | TRBV7-2 | CASSLAGQGGYEQYF | TGTGCCAGCAGCTTAGCGGGACAGGGGGGCTACGAGCAGTACTTC
. | TRBJ1-6 | TRBD1 | TRBV4-3 | CASSQGSGTAYSPLHF | TGCGCCAGCAGCCAAGGATCCGGGACAGCCTATTCACCCCTCCACTTT
. | TRBJ2-1 | TRBD1 | TRBV11-3 | CASSLGAGQGVNEQFF | TGTGCCAGCAGCTTGGGAGCGGGACAGGGTGTGAATGAGCAGTTCTTC
. | TRBJ1-6 | . | TRBV13 | CASSLGQGNSPLHF | TGTGCCAGCAGCTTAGGGCAGGGAAATTCACCCCTCCACTTT
once | TRBJ2-7 | . | TRBV4-3 | CASSRGITYEQYF | TGCGCCAGCAGCAGGGGGATTACCTACGAGCAGTACTTC
. | TRBJ2-7 | TRBD1 | TRBV9 | CAARDRAAEQYF | TGTGCCGCGAGGGACAGGGCTGCCGAGCAGTACTTC
many | TRBJ2-7 | TRBD2 | TRBV2 | CANRWTSETYEQYF | TGTGCCAACAGGTGGACTAGCGAGACCTACGAGCAGTACTTC
. | TRBJ1-2 | TRBD1 | TRBV5-8 | CASSFRTGGLNGYTF | TGTGCCAGCAGCTTCAGGACAGGGGGTTTGAATGGCTACACCTTC
. | TRBJ2-7 | . | TRBV9 | CASSVPRWGQGVYEQYF | TGTGCCAGCAGCGTCCCCCGGTGGGGCCAGGGCGTTTACGAGCAGTACTTC
. | TRBJ2-1 | TRBD1 | TRBV10-3 | CAISVQGDSEQFF | TGTGCCATCAGTGTACAGGGGGACAGTGAGCAGTTCTTC
. | TRBJ2-3 | TRBD2 | TRBV13 | CASSLGLAGVFTDTQYF | TGTGCCAGCAGCTTAGGCCTAGCGGGGGTGTTCACAGATACGCAGTATTTT
once | TRBJ2-7 | TRBD2 | TRBV28 | CASSLGGDEQYF | TGTGCCAGCAGTTTAGGGGGGGACGAGCAGTACTTC
. | TRBJ1-2 | TRBD1 | TRBV19 | CASSAETGVDYGYTF | TGTGCCAGTAGTGCTGAGACAGGGGTCGACTATGGCTACACCTTC
. | TRBJ1-2 | TRBD1 | TRBV7-9 | CASSLDRGHNYGYTF | TGTGCCAGCAGCTTAGACAGGGGCCATAACTATGGCTACACCTTC
. | TRBJ1-1 | . | TRBV5-1 | CASRFDSTEAFF | TGCGCCAGCAGATTTGACAGCACTGAAGCTTTCTTT
. | TRBJ2-5 | TRBD2 | TRBV11-2 | CASNGGAGREETQYF | TGTGCCAGCAACGGGGGGGCAGGGAGGGAGGAGACCCAGTACTTC
. | TRBJ1-4 | TRBD1 | TRBV7-6 | CASSGGQLNEKLFF | TGTGCCAGCAGCGGGGGACAGCTGAATGAAAAACTGTTTTTT
. | TRBJ2-5 | TRBD2 | TRBV2 | CAGGTSGVTQYF | TGTGCAGGGGGGACTAGCGGGGTAACCCAGTACTTC
. | TRBJ1-5 | . | TRBV21-1 | CASSLTGAGNQPQHF | TGTGCCAGCAGCCTGACAGGGGCAGGTAATCAGCCCCAGCATTTT
. | TRBJ2-2 | . | TRBV9 | CASSVGGTLNTGELFF | TGTGCCAGCAGCGTGGGGGGGACACTAAACACCGGGGAGCTGTTTTTT
. | TRBJ2-5 | . | TRBV5-1 | CASSLRGTQETQYF | TGCGCCAGCAGCTTGCGCGGTACCCAAGAGACCCAGTACTTC
. | TRBJ1-2 | . | TRBV7-9 | CASSLFPREDGYTF | TGTGCCAGCAGCTTATTTCCCAGGGAGGATGGCTACACCTTC
. | TRBJ2-1 | TRBD1 | TRBV14 | CASSRRTGVSSSYNEQFF | TGTGCCAGCAGCCGCCGGACAGGGGTTTCGAGCTCCTACAATGAGCAGTTCTTC
. | TRBJ1-2 | . | TRBV6-5 | CASSGTSKMVGYTF | TGTGCCAGCAGCGGGACTTCCAAGATGGTGGGCTACACCTTC
. | TRBJ2-7 | . | TRBV2 | CASNGGGRPYEQYF | TGTGCCAGCAACGGTGGAGGGCGCCCCTACGAGCAGTACTTC
. | TRBJ2-2 | . | TRBV23-1 | CASSQPQGEVTGELFF | TGCGCCAGCAGTCAGCCCCAGGGGGAGGTTACCGGGGAGCTGTTTTTT
. | TRBJ2-1 | TRBD2 | TRBV19 | CASSATYSGGGFGEQFF | TGTGCCAGTAGTGCAACCTATAGCGGGGGTGGGTTCGGTGAGCAGTTCTTC
. | TRBJ2-5 | TRBD2 | TRBV5-6 | CASSTTSGLQETQYF | TGTGCCAGCAGCACGACTAGCGGGCTACAAGAGACCCAGTACTTC
. | TRBJ2-7 | . | TRBV5-5 | CASSLTGFYEQYF | TGTGCCAGCAGCTTGACAGGTTTCTACGAGCAGTACTTC
. | TRBJ2-1 | . | TRBV5-6 | CASSALRGSSYNEQFF | TGTGCCAGCAGCGCCTTGAGGGGGAGCTCCTACAATGAGCAGTTCTTC
. | TRBJ2-7 | . | TRBV19 | CASSMGARTPPLYYEQYF | TGTGCCAGTAGTATGGGGGCACGAACTCCTCCGCTTTACTACGAGCAGTACTTC
. | TRBJ1-2 | TRBD1 | TRBV6-1 | CANKQGANGYTF | TGTGCCAACAAACAGGGGGCGAATGGCTACACCTTC
. | TRBJ2-5 | . | TRBV7-2 | CASSRVGGYQETQYF | TGTGCCAGCAGCCGCGTGGGCGGGTACCAAGAGACCCAGTACTTC